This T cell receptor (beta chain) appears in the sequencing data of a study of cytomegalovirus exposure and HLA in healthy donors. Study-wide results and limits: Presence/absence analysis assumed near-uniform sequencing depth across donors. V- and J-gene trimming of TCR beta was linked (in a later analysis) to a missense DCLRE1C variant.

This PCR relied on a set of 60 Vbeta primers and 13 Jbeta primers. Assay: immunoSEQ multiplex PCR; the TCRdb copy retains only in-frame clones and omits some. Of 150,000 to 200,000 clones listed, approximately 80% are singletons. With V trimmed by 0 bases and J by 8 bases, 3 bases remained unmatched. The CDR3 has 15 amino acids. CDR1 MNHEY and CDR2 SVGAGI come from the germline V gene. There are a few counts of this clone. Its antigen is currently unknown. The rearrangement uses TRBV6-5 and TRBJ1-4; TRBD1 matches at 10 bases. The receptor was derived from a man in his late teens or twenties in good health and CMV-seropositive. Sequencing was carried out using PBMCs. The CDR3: CASSYSGTGVEKLFF. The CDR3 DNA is TGTGCCAGCAGTTACTCCGGGACAGGGGTCGAAAAACTGTTTTTT.